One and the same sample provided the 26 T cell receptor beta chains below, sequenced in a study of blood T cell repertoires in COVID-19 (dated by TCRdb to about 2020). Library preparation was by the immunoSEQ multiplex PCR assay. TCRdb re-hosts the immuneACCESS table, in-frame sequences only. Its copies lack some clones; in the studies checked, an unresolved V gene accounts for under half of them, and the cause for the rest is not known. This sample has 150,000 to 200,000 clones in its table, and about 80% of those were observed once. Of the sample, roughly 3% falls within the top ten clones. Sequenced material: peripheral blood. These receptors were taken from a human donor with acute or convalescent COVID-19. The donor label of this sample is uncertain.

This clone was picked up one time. CDR3 region: CASSSQGVFRAEQYF. The CDR3 region has the DNA TGTGCCAGCAGTTCACAGGGTGTGTTTCGTGCCGAGCAGTACTTC. This chain joins TRBV28 and TRBJ2-7; TRBD1 is a possible D gene (6 bases). The CDR3 sequence is 15 residues long. The germline gives CDR1 MDHEN, CDR2 SYDVKM. Trimming took off 4 bases at V and 6 bases at J, with 19 bases between the two ends.

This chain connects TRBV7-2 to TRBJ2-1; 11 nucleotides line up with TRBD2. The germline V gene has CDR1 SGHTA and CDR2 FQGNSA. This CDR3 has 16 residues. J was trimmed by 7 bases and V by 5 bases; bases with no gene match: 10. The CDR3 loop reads CASSSRTSGYRNEQFF. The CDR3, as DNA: TGTGCCAGCAGCAGCAGGACTAGCGGGTATCGAAATGAGCAGTTCTTC.

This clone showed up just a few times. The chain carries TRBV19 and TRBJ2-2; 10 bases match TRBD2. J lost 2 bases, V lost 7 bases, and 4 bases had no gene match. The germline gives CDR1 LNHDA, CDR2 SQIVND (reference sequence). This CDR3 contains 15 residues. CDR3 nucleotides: TGTGCCAGTACGAAGCGGGGGGGCAACACCGGGGAGCTGTTTTTT. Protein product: CASTKRGGNTGELFF.

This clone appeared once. CDR3 in amino acids: CASSFPGTGFSGNTIYF. In nucleotides, the CDR3 is TGTGCCAGCAGTTTCCCCGGGACAGGGTTCTCTGGAAACACCATATATTTT. The V and J genes are TRBV27 and TRBJ1-3; 9 bases are shared with TRBD1. The CDR3 is 17 amino acids. Unmatched junction bases numbered 6, after V lost 3 bases and J lost 0 bases. CDR1 is MNHEY and CDR2 is SMNVEV in the germline V gene (reference sequence).

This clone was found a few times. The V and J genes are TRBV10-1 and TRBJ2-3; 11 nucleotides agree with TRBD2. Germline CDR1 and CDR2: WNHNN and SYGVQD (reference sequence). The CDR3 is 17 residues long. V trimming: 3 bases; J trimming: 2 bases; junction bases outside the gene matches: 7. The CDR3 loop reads CASSDGTSGISTDTQYF. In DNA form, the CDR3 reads TGCGCCAGCAGTGATGGGACTAGCGGCATTTCCACAGATACGCAGTATTTT.

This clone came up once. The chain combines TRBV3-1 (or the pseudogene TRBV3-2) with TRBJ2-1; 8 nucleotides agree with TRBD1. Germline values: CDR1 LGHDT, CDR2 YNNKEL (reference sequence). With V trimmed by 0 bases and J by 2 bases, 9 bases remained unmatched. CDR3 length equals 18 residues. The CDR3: CASSQELGVRGPYNEQFF. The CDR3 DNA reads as TGTGCCAGCAGCCAAGAACTCGGTGTCAGGGGGCCCTACAATGAGCAGTTCTTC.

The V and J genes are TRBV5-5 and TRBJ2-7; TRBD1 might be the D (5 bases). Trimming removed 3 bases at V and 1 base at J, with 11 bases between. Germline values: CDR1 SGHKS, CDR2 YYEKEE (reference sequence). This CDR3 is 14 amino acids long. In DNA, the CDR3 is TGTGCCAGCAGCTGGACAACATCTTCCTACGAGCAGTACTTC. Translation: CASSWTTSSYEQYF.

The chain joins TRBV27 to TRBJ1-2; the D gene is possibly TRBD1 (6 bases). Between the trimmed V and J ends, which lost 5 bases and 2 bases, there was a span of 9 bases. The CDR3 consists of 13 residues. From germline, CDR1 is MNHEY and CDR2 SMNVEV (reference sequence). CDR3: CASSHRENYGYTF. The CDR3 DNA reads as TGTGCCAGCAGTCACAGGGAAAACTATGGCTACACCTTC.

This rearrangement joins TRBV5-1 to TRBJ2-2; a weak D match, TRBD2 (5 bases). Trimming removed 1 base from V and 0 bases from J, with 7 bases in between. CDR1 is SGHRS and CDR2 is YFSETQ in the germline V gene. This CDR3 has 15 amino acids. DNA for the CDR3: TGCGCCAGCAGCTTGTCCGGGACGAACACCGGGGAGCTGTTTTTT. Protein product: CASSLSGTNTGELFF.

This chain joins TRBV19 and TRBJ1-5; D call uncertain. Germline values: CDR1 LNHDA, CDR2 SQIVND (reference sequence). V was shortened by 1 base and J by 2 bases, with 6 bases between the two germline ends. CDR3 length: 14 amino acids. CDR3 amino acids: CASSIAGGNQPQHF. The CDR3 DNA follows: TGTGCCAGTAGTATAGCGGGAGGCAATCAGCCCCAGCATTTT.

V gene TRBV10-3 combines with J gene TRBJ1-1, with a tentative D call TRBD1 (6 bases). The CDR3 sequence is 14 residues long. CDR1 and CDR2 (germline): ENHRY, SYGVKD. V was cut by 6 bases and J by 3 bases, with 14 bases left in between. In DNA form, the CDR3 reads TGTGCCATCAGGTACAGGGCCGAGGACACTGAAGCTTTCTTT. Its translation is CAIRYRAEDTEAFF.

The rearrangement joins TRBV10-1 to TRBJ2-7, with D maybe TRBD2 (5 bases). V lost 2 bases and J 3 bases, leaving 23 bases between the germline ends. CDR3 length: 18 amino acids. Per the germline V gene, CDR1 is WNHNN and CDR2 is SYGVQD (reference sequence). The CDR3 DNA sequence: TGCGCCAGCAGTGAGCCGCCCCCTACAGAGGGTATCTACTACGAGCAGTACTTC. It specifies CASSEPPPTEGIYYEQYF.

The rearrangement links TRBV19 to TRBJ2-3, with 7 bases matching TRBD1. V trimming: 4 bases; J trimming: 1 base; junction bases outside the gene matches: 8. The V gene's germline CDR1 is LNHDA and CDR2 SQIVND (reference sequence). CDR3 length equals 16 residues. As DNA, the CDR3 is TGTGCCAGTAGTACCCTACAGGGGAGTGGCACAGATACGCAGTATTTT. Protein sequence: CASSTLQGSGTDTQYF.

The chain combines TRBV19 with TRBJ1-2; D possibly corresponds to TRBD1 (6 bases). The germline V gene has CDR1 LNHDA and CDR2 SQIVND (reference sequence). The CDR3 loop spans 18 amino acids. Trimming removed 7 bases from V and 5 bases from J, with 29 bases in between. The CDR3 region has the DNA TGTGCCAGTACCCCAGGGGCGGTTGGTCCCTCTTCAGTGTATGGCTACACCTTC. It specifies CASTPGAVGPSSVYGYTF.

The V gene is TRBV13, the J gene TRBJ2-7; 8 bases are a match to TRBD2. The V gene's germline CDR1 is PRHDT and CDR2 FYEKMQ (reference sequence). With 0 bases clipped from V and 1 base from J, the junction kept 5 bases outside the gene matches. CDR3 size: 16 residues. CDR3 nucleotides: TGTGCCAGCAGCTTAGGGATCCAGCGGGAGTCCTACGAGCAGTACTTC. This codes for CASSLGIQRESYEQYF.

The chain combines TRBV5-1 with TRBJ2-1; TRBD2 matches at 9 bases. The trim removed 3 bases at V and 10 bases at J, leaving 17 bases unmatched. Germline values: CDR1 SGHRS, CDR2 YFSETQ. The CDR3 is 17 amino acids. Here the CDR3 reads CASSWTSVAGGSWEQFF. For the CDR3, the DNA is TGCGCCAGCAGCTGGACTTCTGTTGCGGGGGGGTCATGGGAGCAGTTCTTC.

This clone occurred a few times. In DNA, the CDR3 is TGTGCCAGCAGTCCCGGGGGACAGAACCTGTATGGCTACACCTTC. Translated, it gives CASSPGGQNLYGYTF. The rearrangement joins TRBV6-5 to TRBJ1-2; 7 bases are shared with TRBD1. J gave up 5 bases and V 5 bases, and 11 bases lay outside the gene matches. The germline gives CDR1 MNHEY, CDR2 SVGAGI. The CDR3 has 15 residues.

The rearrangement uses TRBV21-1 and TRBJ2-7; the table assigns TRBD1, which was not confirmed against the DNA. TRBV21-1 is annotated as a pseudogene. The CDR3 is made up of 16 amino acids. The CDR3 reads CASSPRSGQGWHEQYF. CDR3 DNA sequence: TGTGCCAGCAGCCCAAGGTCGGGACAGGGTTGGCACGAGCAGTACTTC.

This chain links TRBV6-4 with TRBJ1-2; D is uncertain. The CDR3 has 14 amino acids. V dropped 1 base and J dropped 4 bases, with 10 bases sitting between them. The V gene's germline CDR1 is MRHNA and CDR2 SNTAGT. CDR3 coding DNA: TGTGCCAGCAGTGACTTGGGGAGAGGCTATGGCTACACCTTC. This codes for CASSDLGRGYGYTF.

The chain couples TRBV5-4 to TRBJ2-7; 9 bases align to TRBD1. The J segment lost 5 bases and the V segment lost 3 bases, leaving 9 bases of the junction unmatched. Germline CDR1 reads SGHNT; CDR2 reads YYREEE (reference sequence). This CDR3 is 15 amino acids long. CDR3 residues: CASSSSRDRDHEQYF. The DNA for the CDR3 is TGTGCCAGCAGCTCGTCCAGGGACAGGGACCACGAGCAGTACTTC.

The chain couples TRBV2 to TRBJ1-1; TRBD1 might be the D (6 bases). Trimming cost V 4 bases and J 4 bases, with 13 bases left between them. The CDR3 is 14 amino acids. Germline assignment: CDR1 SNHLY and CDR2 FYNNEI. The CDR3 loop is CASSVLGALTEAFF. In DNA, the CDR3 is TGTGCCAGCAGTGTTTTGGGGGCCCTCACTGAAGCTTTCTTT.

The CDR3 region is CASSPDGEMNTEAFF. CDR3 nucleotide sequence: TGTGCCAGCAGTCCAGACGGGGAAATGAACACTGAAGCTTTCTTT. This chain uses TRBV28 with TRBJ1-1; D unclear. The length of the CDR3 is 15 residues. Trimming removed 5 bases at V and 0 bases at J, with 13 bases between. The V gene's germline CDR1 is MDHEN and CDR2 SYDVKM.

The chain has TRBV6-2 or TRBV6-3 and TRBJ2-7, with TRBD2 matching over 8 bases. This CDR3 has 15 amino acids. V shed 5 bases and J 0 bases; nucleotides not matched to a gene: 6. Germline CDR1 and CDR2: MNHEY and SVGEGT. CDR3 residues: CASSRQAGVSYEQYF. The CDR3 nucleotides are TGTGCCAGCAGTCGCCAAGCGGGGGTCTCCTACGAGCAGTACTTC.

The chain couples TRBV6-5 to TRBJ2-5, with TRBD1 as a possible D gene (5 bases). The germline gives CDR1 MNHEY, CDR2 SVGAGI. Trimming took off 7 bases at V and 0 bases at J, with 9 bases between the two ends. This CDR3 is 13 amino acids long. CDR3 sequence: CASIRTNQETQYF. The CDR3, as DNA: TGTGCCAGCATCAGGACAAACCAAGAGACCCAGTACTTC.

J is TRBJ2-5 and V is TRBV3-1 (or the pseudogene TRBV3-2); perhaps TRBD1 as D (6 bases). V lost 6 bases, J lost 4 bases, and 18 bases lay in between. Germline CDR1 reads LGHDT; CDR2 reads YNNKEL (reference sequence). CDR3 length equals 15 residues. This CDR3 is CASSPFRQELETQYF. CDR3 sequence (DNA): TGTGCCAGCAGTCCGTTTCGACAGGAGCTAGAGACCCAGTACTTC.

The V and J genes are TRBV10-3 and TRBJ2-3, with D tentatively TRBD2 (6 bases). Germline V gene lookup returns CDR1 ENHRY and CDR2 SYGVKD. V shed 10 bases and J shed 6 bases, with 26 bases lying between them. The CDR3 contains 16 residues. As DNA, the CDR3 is TGTGCCACCAACCCGCGGGGAGCCGATTCGAGTGATACGCAGTATTTT. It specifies CATNPRGADSSDTQYF.